This T cell receptor beta chain originates from a study of metastatic and nonmetastatic thyroid tumors. Study at large: Both malignant and benign thyroid patients supplied peripheral blood and tumor or nodule tissue samples, across which the repertoires of these patients were then compared. Study conclusions and caveats: Significantly higher TCR beta diversity was reportedly seen in malignant thyroid tumors than benign nodules, in blood and tumor.

From the PCR reads, TCRdb re-called clones with MiXCR. The table shows roughly 30,000 clones, with around 3.5% occurring only once. No treatment had been given to any patient before thyroid surgery. This clone occurred many times. Its matching antigen is unknown. The germline V gene encodes CDR1 MDHEN and CDR2 SYDVKM. CDR3 length: 15 amino acids. Trimming shortened V by 2 bases and J by 5 bases, and 15 bases separated the two germline ends. This chain joins TRBV28 and TRBJ1-1; D gene unclear. The TCR comes from a male donor with papillary thyroid cancer or a benign thyroid nodule (not recorded which). Some clones in this sample may be carry-over from other donors' samples. Sequencing used blood. DNA for the CDR3: TGTGCCAGCAGTTTAAACGAGAGGATGAGGACTGAAGCTTTCTTT. Amino acids: CASSLNERMRTEAFF.